These 14 T cell receptor beta chains originate from one sample sequenced in a study of human T cells and chemical hapten exposure. TCRdb used MiXCR to reprocess the RACE reads, holding one entry per CDR3 protein. The sample lists roughly 98,000 distinct CDR3 sequences; roughly an eighth were seen once. Time point meaning: patch test 1, 2 weeks after DPC sensitization. The treatment denotes: therapeutic diphenylcyclopropenone sensitization with weekly scalp DPC. The source was whole blood, collected in connection with sensitization to the hapten diphenylcyclopropenone (DPC). The source of these receptors is a middle-aged woman with alopecia areata. Some clones in this sample may be carry-over from other donors' samples.

The chain couples TRBV9 to TRBJ1-5; D remains ambiguous. The CDR3 loop spans 14 amino acids. CDR1 is SGDLS, CDR2 YYNGEE, per germline. V was clipped by 4 bases and J by 4 bases, with 12 bases between them. CDR3 residues: CASSLSGMNQPQHF. The CDR3 bases are TGTGCCAGCAGCCTTTCCGGGATGAATCAGCCCCAGCATTTT.

This clonotype came up a few times. The chain uses TRBV29-1 and TRBJ1-1, with D perhaps TRBD1 (5 bases). This CDR3 spans 13 amino acids. In germline, CDR1 is SQVTM, CDR2 ANQGSEA. The ends were cut back, 3 bases at V and 3 bases at J, with 11 bases in the middle. The CDR3 DNA sequence: TGCAGCGTTGAGCGGCAGGGAGACACTGAAGCTTTCTTT. This translates into CSVERQGDTEAFF.

The rearrangement joins TRBV4-3 to TRBJ2-5; the D call may be TRBD1 or TRBD2 (5 bases each). Trimming removed 4 bases at V and 1 base at J, with 13 bases between. This CDR3 comprises 15 residues. Germline V lookup: CDR1 LGHNA, CDR2 YSLEER. The CDR3 spells CASSRGTAPQETQYF. In DNA, the CDR3 is TGCGCCAGCAGCCGTGGGACGGCACCCCAAGAGACCCAGTACTTC.

V and J are TRBV7-9 and TRBJ2-4, with 7 nucleotides matching TRBD1. The CDR3 is made up of 15 amino acids. Germline V lookup: CDR1 SEHNR, CDR2 FQNEAQ (reference sequence). V was clipped by 6 bases and J by 6 bases; unmatched bases: 11. DNA for the CDR3: TGTGCCAGCAGACCCTGGCAGGGGGAAACAAACATTCAGTACTTC. It translates to CASRPWQGETNIQYF. The variable domain in full, with the rest retrieved from reference TRBV7-9 and TRBJ2-4, is DTGVSQNPRHKITKRGQNVTFRCDPISEHNRLYWYRQTLGQGPEFLTYFQNEAQLEKSRLLSDRFSAERPKGSFSTLEIQRTEQGDSAMYLCASRPWQGETNIQYFGAGTRLSVL.

The V call is TRBV27, the J call TRBJ1-1; 10 bases are a match to TRBD1. V was pared by 1 base and J by 1 base, with 12 bases of the junction left unmatched. The CDR3 covers 19 residues. Germline values: CDR1 MNHEY, CDR2 SMNVEV (reference sequence). The CDR3 loop is CASSLFVGQGRMKNTEAFF. The CDR3 DNA follows: TGTGCCAGCAGTTTATTCGTGGGACAGGGGCGGATGAAGAACACTGAAGCTTTCTTT.

This clonotype occurred many times. The chain carries TRBV28 and TRBJ1-1; D perhaps matches TRBD1 (5 bases). In germline, CDR1 is MDHEN, CDR2 SYDVKM. Trimming pared 3 bases from V and 10 bases from J, leaving 18 bases between. The length of the CDR3 is 14 residues. CDR3 DNA: TGTGCCAGCAGTTTTTTGGGGCCTGGGGAGGTAGCTTTCTTT. Protein sequence: CASSFLGPGEVAFF.

This clonotype was recorded a few times. The chain carries TRBV15 and TRBJ2-7; 13 bases fit TRBD2. J was trimmed by 6 bases and V by 8 bases; bases with no gene match: 4. CDR3 length: 13 residues. Germline V gives CDR1 LNHNV, CDR2 YYDKDF (reference sequence). The DNA for the CDR3 is TGTGCCACCTCCCGGACTAGCGGGAGCGAGCAGTACTTC. Its protein is CATSRTSGSEQYF. Drawing the rest from reference TRBV15 and TRBJ2-7, the complete variable domain is DAMVIQNPRYQVTQFGKPVTLSCSQTLNHNVMYWYQQKSSQAPKLLFHYYDKDFNNEADTPDNFQSRRPNTSFCFLDIRSPGLGDTAMYLCATSRTSGSEQYFGPGTRLTVT.

In this sample, this clonotype turned up a few times. This chain uses TRBV3-1 with TRBJ2-1; the D is unclear. V lost 5 bases, J lost 9 bases, and 11 bases lay in between. This CDR3 region has 12 residues. CDR1 and CDR2 from the germline V gene are LGHDT and YNNKEL (reference sequence). As DNA, the CDR3 is TGTGCCAGCAGCATGCATTTCCGTGAGCAGTTCTTC. It translates to CASSMHFREQFF.

This clonotype was seen a handful of times. The J gene is TRBJ2-5, the V gene TRBV5-4; 7 bases match TRBD1. This CDR3 is built from 17 residues. The V and J ends lost 3 bases and 6 bases, in that order; junction bases with no gene match: 17. Germline V gives CDR1 SGHNT, CDR2 YYREEE (reference sequence). This CDR3 reads CASSSETQGSLRKTQYF. The CDR3 region has the DNA TGTGCCAGCAGCTCAGAAACACAGGGGTCTTTGAGAAAGACCCAGTACTTC. Variable domain in full (rest from reference TRBV5-4 and TRBJ2-5): ETGVTQSPTHLIKTRGQQVTLRCSSQSGHNTVSWYQQALGQGPQFIFQYYREEENGRGNFPPRFSGLQFPNYSSELNVNALELDDSALYLCASSSETQGSLRKTQYFGPGTRLLVL.

This clonotype was counted ten times or more. The chain combines TRBV12-3 or TRBV12-4 with TRBJ2-1; D gene ambiguous. The CDR3 totals 11 residues. Trimming shortened V by 1 base and J by 7 bases, and 2 bases separated the two germline ends. CDR3 sequence reads: CASSLGNEQFF. The CDR3 coding sequence is TGTGCCAGCAGTTTAGGTAATGAGCAGTTCTTC.

V is TRBV7-2 and J is TRBJ2-3; 15 nucleotides match TRBD2. The V and J ends lost 5 bases and 9 bases, in that order; junction bases with no gene match: 15. The CDR3 loop spans 18 amino acids. Germline assignment: CDR1 SGHTA and CDR2 FQGNSA. CDR3 sequence: CASSRTGPGTSGRSTQYF. CDR3 in DNA: TGTGCCAGCAGCAGGACAGGTCCCGGGACTAGCGGGAGGAGCACGCAGTATTTT.

The chain links TRBV7-9 to TRBJ2-5; D gene ambiguous. Germline V gene lookup returns CDR1 SEHNR and CDR2 FQNEAQ (reference sequence). The CDR3 spans 16 residues. The V and J ends lost 6 bases and 1 base respectively, with 18 bases between them. CDR3 loop: CASSVLETGRQETQYF. For the CDR3, the DNA is TGTGCCAGCAGTGTCCTTGAGACGGGCCGCCAAGAGACCCAGTACTTC.

The rearrangement links TRBV7-6 to TRBJ2-2, with no clear D. Germline CDR1 is SGHVS and CDR2 is FNYEAQ. V dropped 1 base and J dropped 8 bases, with 14 bases sitting between them. The CDR3 has 15 amino acids. The CDR3 DNA reads TGTGCCAGCAGCTTAGGACGGGCCCCGACAGGGGAGCTGTTTTTT. Translated, it gives CASSLGRAPTGELFF.

A few counts support this clonotype. The J gene is TRBJ2-1, the V gene TRBV2; D not resolved. CDR3 length equals 11 residues. CDR1 is SNHLY and CDR2 is FYNNEI in the germline V gene. Trimming left V 5 bases short and J 8 bases short, with 7 bases between. The CDR3: CASSWVDEQFF. In DNA, the CDR3 is TGTGCCAGCAGTTGGGTGGATGAGCAGTTCTTC.